This record concerns one T cell receptor beta chain sequence. Its antigen remains unidentified. Treatment in this sample: oral pan-JAK inhibitor, 5-10 mg twice daily. Separation by sorting yielded CD4+ and CD8+ T cells from PBMCs. The CDR3 has 13 residues. Trimming took 5 bases from V and 5 from J; bases not matched to a gene: 5. CDR1 is SGHTA, CDR2 FQGNSA, per germline. RNA, once extracted, was reverse transcribed into cDNA for use as the sequencing template. Here immunoSEQ multiplex PCR was the method, and the copy in TCRdb shows in-frame clones only, minus some. Counted here are more than 95,000 clones, 58% occurring once; the ten biggest clones make up more than 25%. The data were obtained in a study of CD8+ T cells in alopecia areata. Study-wide results and caveats: Elevated clonality characterized lesional scalp relative to normal scalp, particularly in alopecia totalis/universalis. Researchers reported that TCR sharing among patients proved less clear than in mice, possibly HLA-linked. In scalp and blood, many expanded lesional clones persisted during tofacitinib.

The receptor was derived from a human donor with alopecia areata. The sample in question was CD8+ T cells sorted from blood, obtained at week 4, from a patient treated with tofacitinib. The chain combines TRBV7-2 with TRBJ2-7; 8 bases agree with TRBD1. CDR3 in amino acids: CASSPGQAHEQYF. The CDR3 bases are TGTGCCAGCAGCCCGGGACAGGCCCACGAGCAGTACTTC.